This TCR beta chain derives from a study of T cell responses to AZD1222 COVID-19 vaccine (dated by TCRdb to the early 2020s). Broadly, across the study: AZD1222 recipients whose second dose came at about 4 weeks and those whose second dose came at about 12 weeks were combined into one group, since spike-specific TCR depth and breadth did not differ between the two schedules. A total of about 230 trial participants underwent TCR sequencing, of whom 200 to 220 received two doses of AZD1222 and about 26 received two doses of the MenACWY control vaccine. Trial participants were enrolled by age into 18-55, 56-69 and 70-plus year subgroups, with roughly 150, 30 and 60 TCR-sequenced participants respectively. Overall study outcomes, separate from this receptor: Participants were mostly white British and included more females than males, and it was suggested by the authors that clonal diversity may have been underestimated. Conclusions about previously exposed vaccinees are limited, since just a handful of AZD1222 recipients were seropositive for SARS-CoV-2 at baseline. After two AZD1222 doses, spike-specific TCR breadth and depth were significantly higher than at day 0 and than in MenACWY recipients. The vaccine-associated CD4 TCRs covered the entire spike protein, and the dominant responses fell in regions 160-218 and 743-854. Because no day 14 peak-response samples were available, the repertoires could be characterized only after the peak T cell response. Nearly half of unique spike-specific TCRs reportedly recognized epitopes outside regions mutated in the B.1.351 and B.1.1.7 variants. In the small 56-69-year group, the increase in depth fell short of significance, most likely because of low power.

On this clone: The antigen it binds to is not known. Per-nucleotide qualities are absent, and no much larger clonotype sits a single base away.

In the paper's terms, the time point label means: baseline before first vaccination. Vaccinee samples were obtained from the UK trials COV001 and COV002, which included a single-blind randomized controlled phase 2/3 trial of AZD1222 (ChAdOx1 nCoV-19) in healthy adults. For TCRbeta chain sequencing, PBMC samples from trial participants were taken at day 0 and at day 28 after the second dose. The CDR3 regions of human TCRbeta chains were analyzed by immunosequencing. In the paper's pipeline: TCRs in the repertoires were compared against a reference library of SARS-CoV-2-specific TCRs that had been generated with the MIRA antigen-specificity platform. Breadth was defined as the fraction of unique TCRs that were SARS-CoV-2-associated, and depth was defined as the fraction of total T cells that were SARS-CoV-2-associated. Using the MIRA data, every spike-specific TCR was mapped to the spike region that the TCR reacted to and assigned to either a CD4 or a CD8 class. Log10-transformed breadth and depth values were compared by one-way ANOVA with Sidak's multiple comparisons tests. Drawn from immuneACCESS, this table holds only the in-frame rearrangements with V and J called that TCRdb kept. Clones are partly lost; checked studies trace under half to an unresolved V gene and leave the rest unexplained. V, J and clone size are those of that table, while D and trimming were read from the DNA. The sample table holds 80,000 or so clones, of which about 90% were seen once. Approximately 1.4% of the sample comes from the top ten.

The germline V gene supplies CDR1 MDHEN and CDR2 SYDVKM. Trimming at the junction amounts to 6 bases on V and 3 bases on J, and the germline ends lie 14 bases apart. Taken from cysteine to phenylalanine, the CDR3 has 15 residues. Of the read, only the CDR3 DNA is kept; its 45 bases are in frame from base 1. This sequence uses TRBV28 and TRBJ2-2, with TRBD1 tentatively as D gene (6 bases match). The sequenced sample was peripheral blood, obtained on day 0 of AZD1222 vaccination. This clonotype was obtained from an adult in good health. The DNA is as follows: TGTGCCAGCAGCCCAGGACAGCAGCACACCGGGGAGCTGTTTTTT. This is translated as CASSPGQQHTGELFF.